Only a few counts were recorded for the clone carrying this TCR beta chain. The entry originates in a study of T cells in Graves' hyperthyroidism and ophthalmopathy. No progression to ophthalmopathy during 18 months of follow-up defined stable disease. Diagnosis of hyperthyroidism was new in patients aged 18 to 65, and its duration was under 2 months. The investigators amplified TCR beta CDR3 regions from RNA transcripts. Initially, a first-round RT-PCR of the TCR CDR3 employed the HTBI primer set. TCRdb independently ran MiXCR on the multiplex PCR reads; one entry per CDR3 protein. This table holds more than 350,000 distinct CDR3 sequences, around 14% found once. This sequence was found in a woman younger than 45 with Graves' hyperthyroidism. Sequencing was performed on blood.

The CDR3 region is CASRQGVRFSYEQYF. CDR3 DNA sequence: TGTGCCAGCAGACAGGGGGTGAGGTTTTCCTACGAGCAGTACTTC. The rearrangement joins TRBV6-2 or TRBV6-3 to TRBJ2-7; 8 nucleotides agree with TRBD1. J was trimmed by 1 base and V by 6 bases; bases with no gene match: 8. Germline V CDR1 and CDR2: MNHEY, SVGEGT. The CDR3 is made up of 15 amino acids.